What follows are 14 T cell receptor beta chains derived from one specimen sequenced in a study of T cells in tuberculosis. This table comes from immunoSEQ multiplex PCR, and its TCRdb copy is limited to in-frame clones, with some not included. This table holds about 33,000 clones, 70% to 90% found once. Indicated time point: new active TB diagnosis, blood taken before or within 7 days of starting treatment. The sequencing here drew on PBMCs, taken at tuberculosis diagnosis. These receptors all stem from an adult with tuberculosis.

This chain uses TRBV18 with TRBJ1-2, with 9 bases aligning to TRBD1. Germline trimming cut 3 bases from V and 3 bases from J; bases unmatched to any gene: 5. Germline values: CDR1 KGHSH, CDR2 LQKENI. This CDR3 has 15 amino acids. This chain's CDR3 is CASSPGTGKDYGYTF. The CDR3 DNA reads TGTGCCAGCTCACCTGGGACAGGGAAGGACTATGGCTACACCTTC.

This clone was seen once. The chain uses TRBV6-5 and TRBJ1-3; maybe TRBD1 (5 bases). Germline V gives CDR1 MNHEY, CDR2 SVGAGI. The germline V and J ends were trimmed by 3 bases and 1 base, with 7 bases remaining between them. The CDR3 consists of 14 residues. The CDR3 protein is CASSYGASGNTIYF. In DNA, the CDR3 is TGTGCCAGCAGTTATGGGGCATCTGGAAACACCATATATTTT.

This chain connects TRBV5-4 to TRBJ2-7; the D gene is possibly TRBD2 (6 bases). The V end lost 4 bases, the J end lost 0 bases, and 11 bases lay between the germline ends. This CDR3 contains 14 residues. Germline CDR1 SGHNT, CDR2 YYREEE (reference sequence). The CDR3 loop is CASSRRDSSYEQYF. In DNA, the CDR3 is TGTGCCAGCAGCCGCCGGGACTCCTCCTACGAGCAGTACTTC.

The V gene is TRBV9, the J gene TRBJ2-1; 8 bases match TRBD2. This CDR3 spans 13 amino acids. After removal of 7 bases from V and 2 bases from J, the junction contained 2 bases not matched to a gene. The V gene's germline CDR1 is SGDLS and CDR2 YYNGEE. The CDR3 coding sequence is TGTGCCAGCGAGCGGGAGCCCTACAATGAGCAGTTCTTC. It yields the protein CASEREPYNEQFF. Full variable domain (remainder filled in from reference TRBV9 and TRBJ2-1): DSGVTQTPKHLITATGQRVTLRCSPRSGDLSVYWYQQSLDQGLQFLIQYYNGEERAKGNILERFSAQQFPDLHSELNLSSLELGDSALYFCASEREPYNEQFFGPGTRLTVL.

The table lists this clone with a count of one. This chain joins TRBV5-1 and TRBJ2-2; possibly TRBD1 for D (6 bases). Trimming took off 7 bases at V and 6 bases at J, with 7 bases between the two ends. There are 11 residues in the CDR3. Per the germline V gene, CDR1 is SGHRS and CDR2 is YFSETQ. This chain's CDR3 is CASYRAGELFF. The CDR3 DNA follows: TGCGCCAGCTACAGGGCCGGGGAGCTGTTTTTT.

The chain recombines TRBV19 with TRBJ2-3, with 10 nucleotides matching TRBD2. The V gene's germline CDR1 is LNHDA and CDR2 SQIVND (reference sequence). Trimming took 4 bases from V and 5 from J; bases not matched to a gene: 3. CDR3 length: 14 amino acids. CDR3 amino acids: CASSTSGGLDTQYF. CDR3 in DNA: TGTGCCAGTAGTACTAGCGGGGGCCTAGATACGCAGTATTTT.

The chain combines TRBV2 with TRBJ1-2; possibly TRBD1 for D (5 bases). The CDR3 sequence is 15 residues long. V lost 3 bases and J 4 bases, leaving 15 bases between the germline ends. Germline V gene data show CDR1 as SNHLY and CDR2 as FYNNEI. Here the CDR3 reads CASSEEWQGGYGYTF. The CDR3 coding sequence is TGTGCCAGCAGTGAGGAGTGGCAGGGAGGCTATGGCTACACCTTC.

V gene TRBV6-5 combines with J gene TRBJ1-1; D is perhaps TRBD1 (5 bases). Germline loops: CDR1 MNHEY, CDR2 SVGAGI. Trimming left V 0 bases short and J 0 bases short, with 8 bases between. This CDR3 comprises 15 residues. For the CDR3, the DNA is TGTGCCAGCAGTTACTCGGACACCCTGAACACTGAAGCTTTCTTT. Protein: CASSYSDTLNTEAFF.

The chain recombines TRBV11-2 with TRBJ2-3; 8 positions match TRBD2. V gave up 10 bases and J gave up 6 bases; unmatched junction bases: 9. From germline, CDR1 is SGHAT and CDR2 FQNNGV. The CDR3 consists of 13 residues. CDR3 sequence: CANKGRGEDTQYF. CDR3 sequence (DNA): TGTGCCAACAAGGGGCGGGGGGAGGATACGCAGTATTTT.

The chain couples TRBV9 to TRBJ2-2, with 9 bases aligning to TRBD2. After removal of 4 bases from V and 3 bases from J, the junction contained 4 bases not matched to a gene. Germline V lookup: CDR1 SGDLS, CDR2 YYNGEE. The CDR3 spans 15 residues. CDR3 sequence reads: CASSLRTSDTGELFF. CDR3 coding DNA: TGTGCCAGCAGCCTACGGACTAGCGACACCGGGGAGCTGTTTTTT.

The chain couples TRBV2 to TRBJ1-6; 9 bases match TRBD1. CDR3 size: 16 residues. The germline V gene encodes CDR1 SNHLY and CDR2 FYNNEI. Unmatched junction bases numbered 3, after V lost 6 bases and J lost 0 bases. The CDR3 reads CASSDRGSSYNSPLHF. Written as DNA, the CDR3 is TGTGCCAGCAGCGACAGGGGGAGCTCCTATAATTCACCCCTCCACTTT.

This chain links TRBV27 with TRBJ1-4; perhaps TRBD1 as D (5 bases). There are 15 residues in the CDR3. Trimming took off 8 bases at V and 0 bases at J, with 13 bases between the two ends. CDR1 and CDR2 from the germline V gene are MNHEY and SMNVEV (reference sequence). In nucleotides, the CDR3 is TGTGCCAGCTCCCAAACCAGGGCAACTAATGAAAAACTGTTTTTT. This gives the protein CASSQTRATNEKLFF.

The chain carries TRBV5-4 and TRBJ2-5, with 9 bases aligning to TRBD2. This CDR3 spans 15 amino acids. The junction had 6 bases not matched to a gene; V was cut back by 1 base and J by 5 bases. Germline V gene lookup returns CDR1 SGHNT and CDR2 YYREEE (reference sequence). This CDR3 reads CASSLSTSGFETQYF. The CDR3 DNA follows: TGTGCCAGCAGCTTGAGCACTAGCGGGTTTGAGACCCAGTACTTC. Variable domain in full (rest from reference TRBV5-4 and TRBJ2-5): ETGVTQSPTHLIKTRGQQVTLRCSSQSGHNTVSWYQQALGQGPQFIFQYYREEENGRGNFPPRFSGLQFPNYSSELNVNALELDDSALYLCASSLSTSGFETQYFGPGTRLLVL.

The chain is built from TRBV28 and TRBJ1-4, with 11 positions matching TRBD1. The CDR3 covers 19 residues. The J segment lost 2 bases and the V segment lost 5 bases, leaving 13 bases of the junction unmatched. Germline CDR1 is MDHEN and CDR2 is SYDVKM. The CDR3 bases are TGTGCCAGCAGTACCCCTCGGACAGGGGGCGTAAAGACTAATGAAAAACTGTTTTTT. This encodes CASSTPRTGGVKTNEKLFF. The complete variable domain, with remaining parts taken from reference TRBV28 and TRBJ1-4, reads DVKVTQSSRYLVKRTGEKVFLECVQDMDHENMFWYRQDPGLGLRLIYFSYDVKMKEKGDIPEGYSVSREKKERFSLILESASTNQTSMYLCASSTPRTGGVKTNEKLFFGSGTQLSVL.